This is a list of T cell receptor beta chains from one sample in a study of T cells in Graves' hyperthyroidism and ophthalmopathy. Each CDR3 protein gets one entry after TCRdb re-called the multiplex PCR reads with MiXCR. The sample consists of under 350,000 distinct CDR3 sequences, roughly 15% of them appearing once. Specimen: blood. The receptors come from a woman aged 35 to 49 with Graves' hyperthyroidism. Each CDR3 is given with its conserved first and last residue. The D gene is left open where the match is weak. Size tells how often a clone was seen (once, few, many) or the class of an expanded clone, and some rows leave it out.

d_gene,j_gene,abundance,v_gene,CDR3nt,CDR3aa
NA,TRBJ2-3,few,TRBV2,TGTGCCAGCAGTGAGCGTCCAGGCACAGATACGCAGTATTTT,CASSERPGTDTQYF
NA,TRBJ2-3,NA,TRBV20-1,TGCAGTGCTAGAGGGTTAGCGGTCACAGATACGCAGTATTTT,CSARGLAVTDTQYF
TRBD2,TRBJ2-7,few,TRBV2,TGTGCCAGCACCGGGACTAGCGGGTTACCCAGCCACGAGCAGTACTTC,CASTGTSGLPSHEQYF
NA,TRBJ2-3,NA,TRBV29-1,TGCAGCGTTGGAGTTAGCGGAGGGGGAGATACGCAGTATTTT,CSVGVSGGGDTQYF
NA,TRBJ2-1,NA,TRBV5-1,TGCGCCAGCAGCTCGGACGGGGGTAGTGAGCAGTTCTTC,CASSSDGGSEQFF
NA,TRBJ2-3,many,TRBV29-1,TGCAGCGGTACACCTAGCACAGATACGCAGTATTTT,CSGTPSTDTQYF
NA,TRBJ1-1,many,TRBV18,TGTGCCAGCTCACCACGGGAGGGTCTCCCTGAAGCTTTCTTT,CASSPREGLPEAFF
NA,TRBJ1-3,NA,TRBV7-6,TGTGCCAGCAGCTCGGACAGCGCTGGAAACACCATATATTTT,CASSSDSAGNTIYF
NA,TRBJ1-3,many,TRBV27,TGTGCCAGCAGTCCTATATCACCGGCCACTGGAAACACCATATATTTT,CASSPISPATGNTIYF
NA,TRBJ2-5,many,TRBV2,TGTGCCAGCAGCGAGGGCAGACAAGAGACCCAGTACTTC,CASSEGRQETQYF
NA,TRBJ1-4,many,TRBV12-3/TRBV12-4,TGTGCCAGCAGGTCGGGTCGGGGGCTTAATGAAAAACTGTTTTTT,CASRSGRGLNEKLFF
NA,TRBJ1-1,many,TRBV11-2,TGTGCCAGCAGCCCCGGGGCTCGCACGGGGACTGAAGCTTTCTTT,CASSPGARTGTEAFF
NA,TRBJ1-1,many,TRBV5-1,TGCGCCAGCAGCTTGGCCGGGTTTACGGGGGACACTGAAGCTTTCTTT,CASSLAGFTGDTEAFF
TRBD2,TRBJ2-1,NA,TRBV24-1,TGTGCCACCAGTCTTCCGGGACTAGCGGGAGTCGGCGAGCAGTTCTTC,CATSLPGLAGVGEQFF
NA,TRBJ1-2,many,TRBV12-3/TRBV12-4,TGTGCCAGCAACCCTCCCGGGGGCGGAGGACGAGGCTACACCTTC,CASNPPGGGGRGYTF
NA,TRBJ1-5,few,TRBV25-1,TGTGCCAGCAGTGTTCTGGGGCAGCCCCAGCATTTT,CASSVLGQPQHF
TRBD2,TRBJ2-5,many,TRBV2,TGTGCCAGCAGTAGGGGACTAGCGGGACGAGAGACCCAGTACTTC,CASSRGLAGRETQYF
NA,TRBJ1-2,many,TRBV2,TGTGCCAGCAGTGCCCACTATGGCTACACCTTC,CASSAHYGYTF
TRBD2,TRBJ2-7,many,TRBV14,TGTGCCAGCAGCCCGGGACTAGCGGGAGTATCTCGCGGCGAGCAGTACTTC,CASSPGLAGVSRGEQYF
TRBD2,TRBJ2-5,many,TRBV15,TGTGCCACCAGCAGTCGGGAGGCACGGGAGACCCAGTACTTC,CATSSREARETQYF
NA,TRBJ1-1,many,TRBV2,TGTGCCAGCAGTGAGATTTCTACACGCACTGAAGCTTTCTTT,CASSEISTRTEAFF
NA,TRBJ1-2,few,TRBV27,TGTGCCAGCAGTTTTGGTGACAGCCGCTATGGCTACACCTTC,CASSFGDSRYGYTF
NA,TRBJ2-1,many,TRBV12-3/TRBV12-4,TGTGCCAGCAGTTTACAGGGAAGGCGTGAGTTCTTC,CASSLQGRREFF
TRBD2,TRBJ2-3,many,TRBV2,TGTGCCAGCAGTGAGGCCCGGGGGGGGAACACAGATACGCAGTATTTT,CASSEARGGNTDTQYF
NA,TRBJ1-4,NA,TRBV25-1,TGTGCCAGCACCGGGTCGTCGGGTAATGAAAAACTGTTTTTT,CASTGSSGNEKLFF
NA,TRBJ1-1,many,TRBV29-1,TGCAGCGTCCTCAGCCCTGTGGACACTGAAGCTTTCTTT,CSVLSPVDTEAFF
TRBD1,TRBJ2-7,many,TRBV6-1,TGTGCCAGCAGTTCGGCCTACAGGGGGGCGAACTACGAGCAGTACTTC,CASSSAYRGANYEQYF
TRBD1,TRBJ2-1,many,TRBV29-1,TGCAGCGTCCCCGGGACAGACTACAATGAGCAGTTCTTC,CSVPGTDYNEQFF
TRBD1,TRBJ1-1,many,TRBV3-1,TGTGCCAGCAGAAGATTCGGACAGGGAGAAGCTTTCTTT,CASRRFGQGEAFF
NA,TRBJ2-6,few,TRBV9,TGTGCCAGCAGCGTAGAACAGACTGGGGCCAACGTCCTGACTTTC,CASSVEQTGANVLTF
NA,TRBJ2-7,few,TRBV20-1,TGCAGTGCGAAGCCGGGACACGGTCGCTACGAGCAGTACTTC,CSAKPGHGRYEQYF
NA,TRBJ1-2,many,TRBV7-9,TGTGCCAGCATAAGGGGGTCCGGTGGCTACACCTTC,CASIRGSGGYTF
TRBD2,TRBJ2-5,NA,TRBV11-3,TGTGCCAGCACTCTGGGTAGCGGGAGGGGTGAGACCCAGTACTTC,CASTLGSGRGETQYF
TRBD1,TRBJ1-2,NA,TRBV19,TGTGCCAGTAATTCTCCGGGACAGGAGGAGGGAGGCTACACCTTC,CASNSPGQEEGGYTF
TRBD1,TRBJ1-4,NA,TRBV20-1,TGCAGTGCTAGAGCCACGGCAGGGGGCTATGAAAAACTGTTTTTT,CSARATAGGYEKLFF
NA,TRBJ2-7,few,TRBV6-1,TGTGCCAGCAGTGACAGGGTTACGAGTTACGAGCAGTACTTC,CASSDRVTSYEQYF
TRBD1,TRBJ1-5,many,TRBV19,TGTGCCAGTAGAAAAACAGGGGGCAACAATCAGCCCCAGCATTTT,CASRKTGGNNQPQHF
TRBD1,TRBJ1-1,NA,TRBV20-1,TGCAGTTCAGACAGGGGGATATCGGACCGTGAAGCTTTCTTT,CSSDRGISDREAFF
TRBD1,TRBJ2-7,NA,TRBV5-5,TGTGCCAGCAGCTTGTCCGAAGGGACAGAGTCCTACGAGCAGTACTTC,CASSLSEGTESYEQYF
NA,TRBJ2-3,many,TRBV6-2/TRBV6-3,TGTGCCAGCAGTTTAGCTTTCCGGGCAGATACGCAGTATTTT,CASSLAFRADTQYF
TRBD2,TRBJ2-3,once,TRBV7-9,TGTGCCAGCAGCCTCCAAGCGGGAGCTGAAACAGATACGCAGTATTTT,CASSLQAGAETDTQYF
NA,TRBJ2-3,NA,TRBV29-1,TGCAGCGTTGAAGAAGGGATAGATACGCAGTATTTT,CSVEEGIDTQYF
NA,TRBJ2-2,many,TRBV6-1,TGTGCTCTCTCGGTCGGCGCGAACACCGGGGAGCTGTTTTTT,CALSVGANTGELFF